These 20 T cell receptor beta chains originate from one sample sequenced in a study of blood T cells in healthy people across ages. A J-beta primer mix and a sample-barcoded 5' primer were used in a second PCR of about 7 to 11 cycles. Each CDR3 protein is one row after TCRdb ran MiXCR on the 5' RACE reads. The sample consists of hundreds of thousands of distinct CDR3 sequences, approximately 30% of them appearing once. Input material: blood. These receptors all come from a woman aged 80 or older in good health.

This clonotype was seen ten or more times. The rearrangement links TRBV6-6 to TRBJ1-1, with D tentatively TRBD1 (6 bases). From germline, CDR1 is MNHNY and CDR2 SVGAGI (reference sequence). With 7 bases removed from V and 9 bases from J, the gap between germline ends came to 18 bases. This CDR3 is built from 13 residues. The CDR3 here is CASTRQETPKAFF. CDR3 coding DNA: TGTGCCAGCACCAGACAGGAGACACCAAAAGCTTTCTTT.

A few counts support this clonotype. This may come from a read error, since a much larger clone is one base off. This chain connects TRBV5-6 to TRBJ2-3, with a possible D match to TRBD1 (5 bases). Germline V gene data show CDR1 as SGHDT and CDR2 as YYEEEE. The CDR3 extends over 15 amino acids. Trimming took off 2 bases at V and 5 bases at J, with 15 bases between the two ends. CDR3 residues: CASSFSQGRRDTQYF. Here the CDR3 DNA reads TGTGCCAGCAGCTTTTCCCAGGGAAGGAGAGATACGCAGTATTTT.

The rearrangement uses TRBV30 and TRBJ2-2; the D is unclear. Germline V gene data show CDR1 as GTSNPN and CDR2 as SVGIG (reference sequence). Trimming pared 6 bases from V and 0 bases from J, leaving 14 bases between. CDR3 length equals 15 residues. The CDR3 DNA reads TGTGCCTGTTTGACACGACGAACGAACACCGGGGAGCTGTTTTTT. It encodes CACLTRRTNTGELFF.

The chain carries TRBV30 and TRBJ2-2; D not resolved. Germline CDR1 GTSNPN, CDR2 SVGIG (reference sequence). The CDR3 runs to 14 residues. V was pared by 5 bases and J by 0 bases, with 10 bases between. As DNA, the CDR3 is TGTGCCTGGGGTGCGGAGTCGAACACCGGGGAGCTGTTTTTT. It translates to CAWGAESNTGELFF.

This clonotype occurred many times. The chain joins TRBV7-9 to TRBJ1-6; 12 bases line up with TRBD1. The CDR3 is made up of 16 amino acids. The V and J ends lost 0 bases and 9 bases, in that order; junction bases with no gene match: 3. Germline V lookup: CDR1 SEHNR, CDR2 FQNEAQ (reference sequence). The CDR3 DNA reads as TGTGCCAGCAGCTTAGCGCTGGGACAGGGGGCTTCACCCCTCCACTTT. Translation: CASSLALGQGASPLHF.

The chain employs TRBV6-6 and TRBJ2-1; D ambiguous. V was trimmed by 10 bases and J by 0 bases, leaving 13 bases between them. Looked up from germline, CDR1 is MNHNY and CDR2 is SVGAGI (reference sequence). The CDR3 loop spans 14 amino acids. In nucleotides, the CDR3 is TGTGCCACCGTCGACCAGAGCTCCTACAATGAGCAGTTCTTC. Protein: CATVDQSSYNEQFF.

This clonotype was seen repeatedly, ten times or more. The CDR3 bases are TGCGCCAGCAGCTCATTCGGGGGGGATAGAGGCAACGAGCAGTACTTC. It specifies CASSSFGGDRGNEQYF. The chain uses TRBV5-1 and TRBJ2-7, with 8 bases aligning to TRBD2. V shed 3 bases, J shed 5 bases, and the junction held 13 bases outside the gene matches. The CDR3 length is 16 residues. Germline CDR1 reads SGHRS; CDR2 reads YFSETQ.

This clonotype was detected many times. The chain uses TRBV20-1 and TRBJ2-1; no clear D gene. This CDR3 has 17 residues. Germline assignment: CDR1 DFQATT and CDR2 SNEGSKA (reference sequence). V was cut by 2 bases and J by 3 bases, with 20 bases left in between. This chain's CDR3 is CSARSALGRIDYNEQFF. Written as DNA, the CDR3 is TGCAGTGCTAGATCTGCACTTGGAAGAATTGACTACAATGAGCAGTTCTTC.

The rearrangement uses TRBV7-2 and TRBJ2-3; D possibly corresponds to TRBD2 (6 bases). This CDR3 has 14 amino acids. The germline V and J ends were trimmed by 4 bases and 2 bases, with 10 bases remaining between them. The germline gives CDR1 SGHTA, CDR2 FQGNSA. CDR3 in amino acids: CASSSSAITDTQYF. CDR3 bases: TGTGCCAGCAGCTCTAGCGCCATCACAGATACGCAGTATTTT.

The V gene is TRBV3-1, the J gene TRBJ2-1, with a tentative D call TRBD1 (5 bases). The germline V gene has CDR1 LGHDT and CDR2 YNNKEL (reference sequence). V gave up 1 base and J gave up 5 bases, with 18 bases separating them. The CDR3 totals 17 residues. CDR3 nucleotides: TGTGCCAGCAGCCAAGTTCTTGGGGCTTTCACTAACAATGAGCAGTTCTTC. Translation gives CASSQVLGAFTNNEQFF.

There are many counts of this clonotype. The rearrangement uses TRBV5-1 and TRBJ2-7; the match to TRBD1 covers 8 bases. Germline CDR1 SGHRS, CDR2 YFSETQ. With 1 base clipped from V and 7 bases from J, the junction kept 10 bases outside the gene matches. The CDR3 sequence is 15 residues long. This CDR3 is CASSLSRGRMLEQYF. Written as DNA, the CDR3 is TGCGCCAGCAGCTTGAGCAGGGGGCGTATGTTGGAGCAGTACTTC.

This clonotype has ten or more counts. The chain carries TRBV7-8 and TRBJ2-7; TRBD1 matches at 7 bases. Germline loops: CDR1 SGHVS, CDR2 FQNEAQ. The CDR3 spans 14 residues. The J segment lost 2 bases and the V segment lost 6 bases, leaving 7 bases of the junction unmatched. CDR3 coding DNA: TGTGCCAGCAGTAGCCCGGGACAGACCTACGAGCAGTACTTC. Protein: CASSSPGQTYEQYF.

The chain joins TRBV27 to TRBJ2-3, with D unclear. CDR1 and CDR2 (germline): MNHEY, SMNVEV (reference sequence). This CDR3 region has 15 residues. V shed 1 base and J shed 1 base, with 9 bases lying between them. For the CDR3, the DNA is TGTGCCAGCAGTTTATTGGGTCCTGGCACAGATACGCAGTATTTT. Amino acid sequence: CASSLLGPGTDTQYF.

The chain combines TRBV2 with TRBJ2-7; 16 positions agree with TRBD2. This CDR3 is built from 20 residues. Trimming cost V 4 bases and J 7 bases; bases outside gene matches: 19. CDR1 and CDR2 from the germline V gene are SNHLY and FYNNEI. The CDR3 region is CASSVPGLAGGTNTYNEQYF. The CDR3 DNA reads TGTGCCAGCAGTGTCCCGGGACTAGCGGGGGGGACTAATACCTACAATGAGCAGTACTTC.

This clonotype showed up many times. J is TRBJ1-2 and V is TRBV6-5; TRBD1 agrees at 7 bases. V lost 6 bases to trimming and J lost 8 bases; unmatched junction nucleotides: 12. The CDR3 sequence is 14 residues long. CDR1 and CDR2 from the germline V gene are MNHEY and SVGAGI. CDR3 protein: CASRKSGQANGYTF. The CDR3 DNA sequence: TGTGCCAGCAGGAAATCAGGACAGGCGAACGGCTACACCTTC.

This clonotype was picked up a small number of times. A much larger clone lies one base from this, so it may be a read error. The V call is TRBV20-1, the J call TRBJ1-5, with D possibly TRBD1 on 5 matching bases. The V end lost 0 bases, the J end lost 7 bases, and 10 bases lay between the germline ends. CDR1 DFQATT and CDR2 SNEGSKA come from the germline V gene (reference sequence). The CDR3 length is 13 residues. CDR3 in DNA: TGCAGTGCTAGAGAGGCAGGGCGACAGCCCCAGCATTTT. Translated: CSAREAGRQPQHF.

About this clonotype itself: A much larger clone sits a single nucleotide away, making a read error possible. The CDR3 carries no conserved terminal phenylalanine or tryptophan, so it likely arises from a read error. J is TRBJ2-7 and V is TRBV7-2; 7 bases are a match to TRBD1. Unmatched junction bases numbered 8, after V lost 3 bases and J lost 6 bases. The length of the CDR3 is 14 residues. Germline values: CDR1 SGHTA, CDR2 FQGNSA. The CDR3 region is CASSFDRVPGEQYC. The CDR3 DNA is TGTGCCAGCAGCTTTGACAGGGTCCCCGGCGAGCAGTACTGC.

On this clonotype: A single base separates this from a much larger clone, so it may be a read error. The CDR3 DNA reads TGCAGCACTTGGGGAGACAACGGAGGCCACACCTTC. This translates into CSTWGDNGGHTF. The rearrangement joins TRBV20-1 to TRBJ1-2; D is ambiguous. The CDR3 contains 12 residues. The germline gives CDR1 DFQATT, CDR2 SNEGSKA (reference sequence).

Of note for this clonotype: A clone one base away is much larger, so this may be a read error. This rearrangement joins TRBV9 to TRBJ2-1; TRBD2 matches at 11 bases. CDR3 length equals 17 residues. With V trimmed by 0 bases and J by 6 bases, 8 bases remained unmatched. Germline V gene sequence: CDR1 SGDLS, CDR2 YYNGEE. Here the CDR3 reads CASSVDPLAGVRNEQFF. The CDR3 DNA reads TGTGCCAGCAGCGTAGACCCACTAGCGGGGGTACGCAATGAGCAGTTCTTC.

V gene TRBV6-5 combines with J gene TRBJ1-1, with a possible D match to TRBD1 (5 bases). The CDR3 consists of 14 residues. V lost 6 bases and J 0 bases, leaving 11 bases between the germline ends. Germline CDR1 and CDR2: MNHEY and SVGAGI. CDR3 sequence reads: CASRPGTVNTEAFF. CDR3 in DNA: TGTGCCAGCAGACCCGGGACCGTGAACACTGAAGCTTTCTTT.